This TCR beta chain was found in a study of blood T cells in healthy people across ages (dated by TCRdb to about 2015). Background for the entire study: In model experiments, template switching captured about one uniquely barcoded TCR beta cDNA molecule for every two T cells. To track age-related changes in TCR beta repertoire diversity, the study relied on deep sequencing normalized with unique cDNA molecular identifiers. Four age groups were formed from the donors: young (average roughly 15 years), middle-aged (roughly 38), aged (roughly 59) and long-lived (roughly 81). Donors of different ages were randomly distributed across sequencing lanes to avoid experimental bias. Using the same blood draw, the study looked at two additional independent replicas of 1 million unique cDNA reads for two donors, one aged 18 to 29 and the other aged 80 or older. What the research found in general, with its limitations: Estimates of total diversity based on one million sequenced T cells were regarded as lower bounds and as underestimates. Compared with the aged group, more naive CD4+ T cells, fewer expanded clones and increased TCR diversity were shown by the long-lived group, suggesting age selection. The percentage of naive T cells measured by flow cytometry correlated strongly with observed TCR beta diversity. As age increased, observed TCR beta diversity per million T cells dropped in a roughly linear way, and a significant reduction was already evident by age 40. Conclusive comparison of naive and antigen-experienced compartments was prevented by the profiling of bulk unsorted PBMCs. Because the CMV infection status of the donors was unknown, age-related changes in expanded clonotypes may potentially have been confounded.

The donors were roughly 40 Caucasian individuals from Russia, aged roughly 6 to 100 years, who were systemically healthy. About 9.8 milliliters of peripheral blood were drawn from each donor into EDTA-treated Vacutainer tubes. Ficoll-Paque density-gradient centrifugation was used to isolate PBMCs, with at least 6.5 million obtained per sample. Total RNA was extracted from PBMCs with Trizol reagent, with at least 5.5 micrograms obtained per sample. The percentages of naive CD45RAhigh/CD27high T cells were determined by flow cytometry on a PBMC aliquot from every donor. The method behind the library was 5' RACE. These reads were obtained on an Illumina HiSeq 2500. A second PCR of roughly 7 to 11 cycles was performed with a sample-barcoded 5' primer and a J-beta primer mix. A template-switch 5' adaptor carrying 12 random nucleotides introduced a unique molecular identifier onto each TCR beta cDNA molecule. Each sample yielded at least 3 million CDR3-containing paired-end reads. First-strand cDNA was synthesized from all RNA with the Mint cDNA synthesis kit, primed by a TRBC-specific oligonucleotide. Following uracil-DNA glycosylase treatment, all cDNA underwent a first 18-cycle PCR with the universal primers M1SS and BC2_uni_R. Per the source publication's procedure: Each sample was normalized by randomly selecting 1 million high-quality reads, each carrying a distinct molecular identifier. Instead of being binned into consensus sequences, reads with shared molecular identifiers were discarded. MiTCR, with a Q25 quality threshold and the strictest error-elimination algorithm, was used for CDR3 identification, clonotype clustering and error correction. Lower-bound total TCR beta diversity was estimated with a nonparametric unseen species model using Euler transformation. The public reads were reprocessed in TCRdb via fastp at Q25 and MiXCR, keeping in-frame beta chains. Rows are unified per CDR3 protein, each entry keeping the most common DNA and genes. The V and J calls follow TCRdb's processing rather than the paper's. This sample is represented by roughly 730,000 distinct CDR3 sequences; about 56% of them were singletons. Of the sample, under 30% is held by the ten largest clones.

The CDR1 and CDR2 encoded by the germline V gene (reference sequence) are LNHNV and YYDKDF. For this chain, trimming is 1 base at the V end and 7 bases at the J end, and the number of junction bases without a gene match is 8. The CDR3 starts with the cysteine, ends with the phenylalanine, and has 15 residues. Solely the CDR3 DNA is kept, with 45 bases framed from the first base. With respect to this clonotype: What this receptor recognizes is not known. No base-level quality is on record; no much larger clone is a single base apart.

Rearrangement joined TRBV15 to TRBJ2-3, and 7 junctional nucleotides match TRBD1. The source of this sequence is a man aged 35-49 years in good health. What was sequenced was blood. The DNA is as follows: TGTGCCACCAGCAGAGCAACGGGACAGTCAAATACGCAGTATTTT. It is translated as CATSRATGQSNTQYF.